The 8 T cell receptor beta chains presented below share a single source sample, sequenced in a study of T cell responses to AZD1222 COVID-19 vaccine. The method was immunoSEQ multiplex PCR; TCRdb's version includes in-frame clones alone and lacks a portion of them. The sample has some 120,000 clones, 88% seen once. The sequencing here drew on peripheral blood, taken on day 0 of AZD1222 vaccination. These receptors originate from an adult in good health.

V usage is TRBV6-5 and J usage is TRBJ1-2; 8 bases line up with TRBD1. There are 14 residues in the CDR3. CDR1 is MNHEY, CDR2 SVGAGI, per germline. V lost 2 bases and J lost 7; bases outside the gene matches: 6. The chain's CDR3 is CASSYNQGASGYTF. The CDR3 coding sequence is TGTGCCAGCAGTTACAACCAGGGGGCGAGTGGCTACACCTTC.

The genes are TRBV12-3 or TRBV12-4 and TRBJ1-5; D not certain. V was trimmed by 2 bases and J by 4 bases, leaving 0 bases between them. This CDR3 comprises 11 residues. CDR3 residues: CASSLNQPQHF. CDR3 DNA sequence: TGTGCCAGCAGTTTAAATCAGCCCCAGCATTTT.

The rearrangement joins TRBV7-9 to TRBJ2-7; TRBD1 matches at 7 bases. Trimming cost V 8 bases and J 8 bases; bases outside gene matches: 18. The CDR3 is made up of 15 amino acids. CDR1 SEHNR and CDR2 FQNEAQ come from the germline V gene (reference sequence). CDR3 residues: CASSRWDSDTRKQYF. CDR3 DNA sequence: TGTGCCAGCTCCAGGTGGGACAGCGATACGAGAAAGCAGTACTTC.

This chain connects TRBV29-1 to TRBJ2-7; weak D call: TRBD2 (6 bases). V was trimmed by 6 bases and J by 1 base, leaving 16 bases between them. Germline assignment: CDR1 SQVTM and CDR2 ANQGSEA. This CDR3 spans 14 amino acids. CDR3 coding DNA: TGCAGCGTGGCCCGGAGGAGGGAGTCCTACGAGCAGTACTTC. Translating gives CSVARRRESYEQYF.

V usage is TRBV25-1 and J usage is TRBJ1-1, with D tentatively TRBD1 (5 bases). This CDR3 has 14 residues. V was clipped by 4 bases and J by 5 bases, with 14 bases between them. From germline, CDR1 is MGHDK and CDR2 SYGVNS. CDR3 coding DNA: TGTGCCAGCAGTGGCCTTGGACCAGGGACTGAAGCTTTCTTT. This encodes CASSGLGPGTEAFF.

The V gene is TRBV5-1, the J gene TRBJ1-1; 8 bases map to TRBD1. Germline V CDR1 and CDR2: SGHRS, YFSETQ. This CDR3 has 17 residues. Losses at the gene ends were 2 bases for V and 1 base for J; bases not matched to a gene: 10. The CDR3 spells CASSFVLFGTGNTEAFF. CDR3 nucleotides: TGCGCCAGCAGCTTTGTCCTCTTCGGGACAGGGAACACTGAAGCTTTCTTT. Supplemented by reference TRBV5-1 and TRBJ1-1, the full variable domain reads KAGVTQTPRYLIKTRGQQVTLSCSPISGHRSVSWYQQTPGQGLQFLFEYFSETQRNKGNFPGRFSGRQFSNSRSEMNVSTLELGDSALYLCASSFVLFGTGNTEAFFGQGTRLTVV.

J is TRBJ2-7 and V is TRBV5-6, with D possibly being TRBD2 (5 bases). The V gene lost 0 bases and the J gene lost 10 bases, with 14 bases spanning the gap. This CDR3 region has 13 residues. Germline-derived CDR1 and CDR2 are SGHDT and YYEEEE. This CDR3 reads CASSLEFRGPQYF. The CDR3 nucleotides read TGTGCCAGCAGCTTGGAATTTCGAGGGCCTCAGTACTTC. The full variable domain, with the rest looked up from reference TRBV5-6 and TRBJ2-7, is DAGVTQSPTHLIKTRGQQVTLRCSPKSGHDTVSWYQQALGQGPQFIFQYYEEEERQRGNFPDRFSGHQFPNYSSELNVNALLLGDSALYLCASSLEFRGPQYFGPGTRLTVT.

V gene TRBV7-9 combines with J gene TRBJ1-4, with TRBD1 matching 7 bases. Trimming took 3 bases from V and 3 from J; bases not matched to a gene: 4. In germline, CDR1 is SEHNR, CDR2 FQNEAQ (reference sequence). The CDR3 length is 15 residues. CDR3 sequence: CASSFPGQSNEKLFF. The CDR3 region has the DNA TGTGCCAGCAGCTTTCCGGGACAGTCTAATGAAAAACTGTTTTTT.